This passage covers 8 T cell receptor beta chains from one sample sequenced in a study of cytomegalovirus exposure and HLA in healthy donors. The PCR was carried out with 60 Vbeta primers and 13 Jbeta primers. Using immunoSEQ multiplex PCR, the repertoire was profiled, and TCRdb retains in-frame clones only, with some absent. This sample carries more than 65,000 clones, roughly 68% of them seen once, and the ten largest clones take roughly 11%. Sequencing was performed on PBMCs. The receptors originated from a woman in her fifties or sixties in good health and CMV-seropositive.

A remark on this clone: Other nucleotide sequences from this sample produce the same CDR3. The DNA of the CDR3 is TGTGCCAGCAGCCAGGCCGGGACTAGCGGACAAGAGACCCAGTACTTC. Translated, it gives CASSQAGTSGQETQYF. The chain uses TRBV4-2 and TRBJ2-5; 11 bases line up with TRBD2. The CDR3 loop spans 16 amino acids. Germline loops: CDR1 LGHNA, CDR2 YNFKEQ. The V gene end was trimmed by 3 bases and the J gene end by 2 bases; junction bases not matched to a gene: 5.

The chain uses TRBV11-2 and TRBJ2-1; the D is unclear. V lost 4 bases, J lost 6 bases, and 10 bases lay in between. Germline assignment: CDR1 SGHAT and CDR2 FQNNGV. This CDR3 contains 13 residues. CDR3: CASSSRGGNEQFF. CDR3 coding DNA: TGTGCCAGCAGCTCCAGAGGTGGCAATGAGCAGTTCTTC.

A single count supports this clone. The chain uses TRBV15 and TRBJ1-1, with D perhaps matching TRBD1 (6 bases). The CDR3 consists of 15 residues. The V and J ends lost 3 bases and 0 bases respectively, with 11 bases between them. CDR1 and CDR2 from the germline V gene are LNHNV and YYDKDF (reference sequence). The CDR3 DNA reads as TGTGCCACCAGCAGGGGGGGGACACTGAACACTGAAGCTTTCTTT. Its translation is CATSRGGTLNTEAFF.

CDR3 region: CASSFQRGANEQFF. CDR3 DNA sequence: TGTGCCAGCAGTTTCCAGCGGGGGGCTAATGAGCAGTTCTTC. The chain uses TRBV6-5 and TRBJ2-1; the match to TRBD2 covers 9 bases. The CDR3 has 14 amino acids. The J segment lost 7 bases and the V segment lost 4 bases, leaving 5 bases of the junction unmatched. Germline CDR1 MNHEY, CDR2 SVGAGI.

The CDR3 bases are TGTGCCAGCAGCTTCGGGGTCACTGAAGCTTTCTTT. It is translated as CASSFGVTEAFF. The chain has TRBV11-2 and TRBJ1-1; no clear D. The V gene's germline CDR1 is SGHAT and CDR2 FQNNGV. The V and J ends lost 3 bases and 4 bases respectively, with 6 bases between them. This CDR3 contains 12 residues.

The sample holds a few counts of this clone. The chain recombines TRBV7-2 with TRBJ1-2, with TRBD1 matching 8 bases. The CDR3 consists of 16 residues. Germline loops: CDR1 SGHTA, CDR2 FQGNSA. With V trimmed by 4 bases and J by 6 bases, 13 bases remained unmatched. CDR3 residues: CASSSFWTGNEDGYTF. The CDR3 DNA is TGTGCCAGCAGCTCTTTTTGGACAGGGAATGAAGATGGCTACACCTTC. The full variable domain, in which reference TRBV7-2 and TRBJ1-2 provide the parts outside the CDR3, is GAGVSQSPSNKVTEKGKDVELRCDPISGHTALYWYRQSLGQGLEFLIYFQGNSAPDKSGLPSDRFSAERTGGSVSTLTIQRTQQEDSAVYLCASSSFWTGNEDGYTFGSGTRLTVV.

This clone came up once. The rearrangement joins TRBV15 to TRBJ2-3, with a weak D call TRBD2 (5 bases). Germline V CDR1 and CDR2: LNHNV, YYDKDF (reference sequence). Trimming pared 1 base from V and 2 bases from J, leaving 13 bases between. This CDR3 has 16 residues. CDR3 sequence (DNA): TGTGCCACCAGCAGAGGGGGAGCGGATTACACAGATACGCAGTATTTT. It encodes CATSRGGADYTDTQYF.

V and J are TRBV30 and TRBJ2-7; D unresolved. The CDR3 totals 15 residues. V lost 1 base, J lost 4 bases, and 17 bases lay in between. The germline CDR1 and CDR2 sequences are GTSNPN and SVGIG (reference sequence). In DNA, the CDR3 is TGTGCCTGGAGTGGAGGTATCATGTTTTATTACGAGCAGTACTTC. Translated: CAWSGGIMFYYEQYF.